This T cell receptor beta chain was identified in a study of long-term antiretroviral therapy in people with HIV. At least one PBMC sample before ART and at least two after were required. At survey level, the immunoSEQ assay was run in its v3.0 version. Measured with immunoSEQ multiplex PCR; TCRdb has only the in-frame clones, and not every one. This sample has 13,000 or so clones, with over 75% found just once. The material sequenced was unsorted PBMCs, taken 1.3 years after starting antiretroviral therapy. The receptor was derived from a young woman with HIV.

CDR3 amino acids: CASSFAPAGEAFF. The CDR3 DNA sequence: TGTGCCAGCAGCTTCGCCCCTGCGGGTGAAGCTTTCTTT. The chain combines TRBV5-8 with TRBJ1-1; D remains unclear. CDR1 is SGHTS and CDR2 is YDEGEE in the germline V gene. The V end lost 2 bases, the J end lost 7 bases, and 12 bases lay between the germline ends. The CDR3 consists of 13 residues.